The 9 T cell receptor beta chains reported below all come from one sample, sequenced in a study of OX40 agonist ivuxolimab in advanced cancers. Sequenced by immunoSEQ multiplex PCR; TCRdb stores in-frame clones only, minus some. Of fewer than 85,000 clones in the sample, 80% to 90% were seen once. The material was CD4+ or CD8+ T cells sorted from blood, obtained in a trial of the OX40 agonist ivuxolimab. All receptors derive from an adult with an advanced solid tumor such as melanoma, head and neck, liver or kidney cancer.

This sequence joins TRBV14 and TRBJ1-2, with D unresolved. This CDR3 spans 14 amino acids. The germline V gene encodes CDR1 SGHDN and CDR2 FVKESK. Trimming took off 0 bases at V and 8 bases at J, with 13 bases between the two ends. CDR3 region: CASSQDVRKVGYTF. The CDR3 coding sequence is TGTGCCAGCAGCCAAGATGTAAGAAAGGTGGGCTACACCTTC.

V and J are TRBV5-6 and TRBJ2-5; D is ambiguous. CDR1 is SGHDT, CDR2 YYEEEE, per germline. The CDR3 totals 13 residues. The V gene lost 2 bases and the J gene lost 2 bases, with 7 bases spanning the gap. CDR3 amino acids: CASSLVGQETQYF. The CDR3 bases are TGTGCCAGCAGCTTAGTAGGGCAAGAGACCCAGTACTTC.

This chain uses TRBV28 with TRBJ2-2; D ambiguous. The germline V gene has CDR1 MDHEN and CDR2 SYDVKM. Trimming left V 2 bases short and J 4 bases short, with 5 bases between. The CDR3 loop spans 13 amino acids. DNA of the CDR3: TGTGCCAGCAGTTTAATTGGCACCGGGGAGCTGTTTTTT. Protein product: CASSLIGTGELFF.

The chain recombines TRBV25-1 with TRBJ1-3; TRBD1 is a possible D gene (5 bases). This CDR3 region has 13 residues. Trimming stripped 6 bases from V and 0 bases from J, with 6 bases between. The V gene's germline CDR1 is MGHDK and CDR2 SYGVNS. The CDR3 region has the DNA TGTGCCAGCAGGGGGCACTCTGGAAACACCATATATTTT. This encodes CASRGHSGNTIYF.

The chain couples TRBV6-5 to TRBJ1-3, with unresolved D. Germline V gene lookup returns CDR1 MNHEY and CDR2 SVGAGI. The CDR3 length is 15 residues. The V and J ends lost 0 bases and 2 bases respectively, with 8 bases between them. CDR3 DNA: TGTGCCAGCAGTTACTCACAGTTTCCTGGAAACACCATATATTTT. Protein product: CASSYSQFPGNTIYF.

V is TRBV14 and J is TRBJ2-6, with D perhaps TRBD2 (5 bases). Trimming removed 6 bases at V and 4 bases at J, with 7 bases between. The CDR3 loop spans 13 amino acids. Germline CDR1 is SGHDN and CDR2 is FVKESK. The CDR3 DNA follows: TGTGCCAGCAGGGACTCGGGGGCCAACGTCCTGACTTTC. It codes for CASRDSGANVLTF.

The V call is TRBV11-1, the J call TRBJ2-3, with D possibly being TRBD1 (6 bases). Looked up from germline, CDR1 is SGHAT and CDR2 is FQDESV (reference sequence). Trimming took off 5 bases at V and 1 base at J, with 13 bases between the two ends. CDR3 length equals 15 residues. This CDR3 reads CASSPDRARTDTQYF. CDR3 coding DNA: TGTGCCAGCAGCCCGGACAGAGCTCGCACAGATACGCAGTATTTT.

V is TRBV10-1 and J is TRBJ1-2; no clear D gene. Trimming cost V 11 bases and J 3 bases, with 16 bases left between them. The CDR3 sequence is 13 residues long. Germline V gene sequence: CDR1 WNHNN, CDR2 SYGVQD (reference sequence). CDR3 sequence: CAPYRSRHYGYTF. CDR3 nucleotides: TGCGCCCCCTATCGCAGTCGTCACTATGGCTACACCTTC.

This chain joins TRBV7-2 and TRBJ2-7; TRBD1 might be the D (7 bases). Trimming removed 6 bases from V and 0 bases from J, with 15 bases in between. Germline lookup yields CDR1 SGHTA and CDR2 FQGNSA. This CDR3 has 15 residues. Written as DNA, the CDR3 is TGTGCCAGCAGTTCCGGCGGGACAGCCTCCTACGAGCAGTACTTC. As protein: CASSSGGTASYEQYF.